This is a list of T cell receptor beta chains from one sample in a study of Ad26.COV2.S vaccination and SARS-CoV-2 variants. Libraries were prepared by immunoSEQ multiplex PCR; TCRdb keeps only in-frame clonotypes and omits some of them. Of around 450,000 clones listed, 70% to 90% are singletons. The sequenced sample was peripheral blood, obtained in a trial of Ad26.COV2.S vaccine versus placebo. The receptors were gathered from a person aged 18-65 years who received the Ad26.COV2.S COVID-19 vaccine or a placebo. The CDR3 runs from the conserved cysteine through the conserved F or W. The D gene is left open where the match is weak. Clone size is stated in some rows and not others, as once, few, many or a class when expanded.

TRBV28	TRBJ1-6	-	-	TGTGCCAGCAGTCCGACCGACAGCTCCTATAATTCACCCCTCCACTTT	CASSPTDSSYNSPLHF
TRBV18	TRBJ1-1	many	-	TGTGCCAGCTCACCAACTGGACAGCTCAACACTGAAGCTTTCTTT	CASSPTGQLNTEAFF
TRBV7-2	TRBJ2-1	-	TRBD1	TGTGCCAGCAGCCTACGACAGGGGGCTGGGGTGAATGAGCAGTTCTTC	CASSLRQGAGVNEQFF
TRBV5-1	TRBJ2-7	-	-	TGCGCCAGCAGCTTGGCCGGAGTTGCGGGGACGATCTCCTACGAGCAGTACTTC	CASSLAGVAGTISYEQYF
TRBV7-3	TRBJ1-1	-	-	TGTGCCAGCAGCTTACTGGGCGGGGGTACTAACACTGAAGCTTTCTTT	CASSLLGGGTNTEAFF
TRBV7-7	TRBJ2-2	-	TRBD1	TGTGCTAGCAGCACCAGGACAGGGGTGGACGCCGGGGAGCTGTTTTTT	CASSTRTGVDAGELFF
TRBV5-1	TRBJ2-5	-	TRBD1	TGCGCCAGCAGCTTTACCGGGACAGGGGAAGAGACCCAGTACTTC	CASSFTGTGEETQYF
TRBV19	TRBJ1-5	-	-	TGTGCCAGTAGTATAGATCCACGGGGGCAGCCCCAGCATTTT	CASSIDPRGQPQHF
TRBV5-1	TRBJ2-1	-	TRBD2	TGCGCCAGCAGCTCATGGACTAGAGGGTCCTACAATGAGCAGTTCTTC	CASSSWTRGSYNEQFF
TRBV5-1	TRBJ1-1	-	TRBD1	TGCGCCAGCAGGACAGGGGATGTGAACACTGAAGCTTTCTTT	CASRTGDVNTEAFF
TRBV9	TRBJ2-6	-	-	TGTGCCAGCAGCGTACCACTCACCAGGTCGGGCTCTGGGGCCAACGTCCTGACTTTC	CASSVPLTRSGSGANVLTF
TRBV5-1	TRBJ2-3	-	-	TGCGCCAGCAGCTTGGGCCCCCAGGGAAGTACGCAGTATTTT	CASSLGPQGSTQYF
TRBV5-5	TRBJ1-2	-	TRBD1	TGTGCCAGCAGGGAGAGGCGACAGGGGGATCTATTGGGTGGCTACACCTTC	CASRERRQGDLLGGYTF
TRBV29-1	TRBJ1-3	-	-	TGCAGCGCCGAGTCAGGTTCCAACACCATATATTTT	CSAESGSNTIYF